These 32 T cell receptor beta chains were sequenced from one sample in a study of PD-1 blockade in classical Hodgkin lymphoma. Every patient had relapsed following autologous stem cell transplantation, and cohorts differed in brentuximab vedotin exposure. TCRdb's table, derived via immunoSEQ multiplex PCR, lists solely in-frame clones and lacks some. Counted here are approximately 51,000 clones, around 75% occurring once; the ten biggest clones make up about 14%. This sample comprised peripheral blood mononuclear cells (PBMCs), obtained before the second cycle of nivolumab. These receptors originate from a human donor with classical Hodgkin lymphoma.

With respect to this clone: This may arise from a read error, as a much more abundant clone is one base away. Other DNA sequences in this sample translate to the same CDR3. This chain uses TRBV6-6 with TRBJ1-5; the match to TRBD1 covers 9 bases. This CDR3 has 15 amino acids. The junction had 1 base not matched to a gene; V was cut back by 0 bases and J by 4 bases. Germline CDR1 reads MNHNY; CDR2 reads SVGAGI (reference sequence). The CDR3 here is CASSYSGTGNQPQHF. For the CDR3, the DNA is TGTGCCAGCAGTTACTCGGGGACAGGGAATCAGCCCCAGCATTTT.

This chain connects TRBV10-3 to TRBJ2-7; a weak D match, TRBD1 (5 bases). Trimming removed 0 bases at V and 6 bases at J, with 12 bases between. CDR1 and CDR2 from the germline V gene are ENHRY and SYGVKD. This CDR3 region has 14 residues. CDR3 region: CAISESPGWVEQYF. Written as DNA, the CDR3 is TGTGCCATCAGTGAGTCTCCAGGGTGGGTCGAGCAGTACTTC.

A few counts support this clone. The chain carries TRBV6-6 and TRBJ1-2, with D perhaps TRBD1 (5 bases). The CDR3 sequence is 12 residues long. Per germline, CDR1 MNHNY and CDR2 SVGAGI (reference sequence). V was cut by 4 bases and J by 8 bases, with 11 bases left in between. The CDR3 DNA sequence: TGTGCCAGCAGTTCCAGGGTTAGCGGCTACACCTTC. It encodes CASSSRVSGYTF.

This clone was seen a few times. This sequence joins TRBV28 and TRBJ1-5; no definite D call. V was trimmed by 11 bases and J by 5 bases, leaving 10 bases between them. This CDR3 is built from 11 residues. Germline lookup yields CDR1 MDHEN and CDR2 SYDVKM. In DNA form, the CDR3 reads TGTGCCGCGGGCTACTATCAGCCCCAGCATTTT. Amino acids: CAAGYYQPQHF. Drawing the rest from reference TRBV28 and TRBJ1-5, the complete variable domain is DVKVTQSSRYLVKRTGEKVFLECVQDMDHENMFWYRQDPGLGLRLIYFSYDVKMKEKGDIPEGYSVSREKKERFSLILESASTNQTSMYLCAAGYYQPQHFGDGTRLSIL.

This clone was counted once. The chain has TRBV27 and TRBJ1-4, with D hard to call. The CDR3 covers 14 residues. The germline gives CDR1 MNHEY, CDR2 SMNVEV (reference sequence). Between the trimmed V and J ends, which lost 2 bases and 1 base, there was a span of 5 bases. CDR3 nucleotide sequence: TGTGCCAGCAGTTTAAGAGGAACTAATGAAAAACTGTTTTTT. Its protein is CASSLRGTNEKLFF.

J is TRBJ2-1 and V is TRBV6-4, with 8 bases lining up with TRBD1. With 5 bases clipped from V and 9 bases from J, the junction kept 9 bases outside the gene matches. The CDR3 runs to 14 residues. Looked up from germline, CDR1 is MRHNA and CDR2 is SNTAGT. CDR3 loop: CASSPGTGPGEQFF. The CDR3 bases are TGTGCCAGCAGTCCCGGGACAGGTCCTGGTGAGCAGTTCTTC.

J is TRBJ1-1 and V is TRBV7-8, with TRBD1 as a possible D gene (5 bases). Germline V gene data show CDR1 as SGHVS and CDR2 as FQNEAQ. This CDR3 spans 15 amino acids. V was trimmed by 7 bases and J by 1 base, leaving 16 bases between them. The CDR3 nucleotides read TGTGCCAGCAACCAACAGTTGGGGCAGAACACTGAAGCTTTCTTT. Translated: CASNQQLGQNTEAFF.

The gene calls are TRBV5-4 and TRBJ2-7, with 13 positions matching TRBD2. The CDR3 covers 15 residues. Germline V CDR1 and CDR2: SGHNT, YYREEE (reference sequence). J gave up 6 bases and V 0 bases, and 3 bases lay outside the gene matches. The CDR3 nucleotides are TGTGCCAGCAGCTTGGGGGGACTAGCGGGAAGCGAGCAGTACTTC. This sequence encodes CASSLGGLAGSEQYF.

The gene calls are TRBV7-2 and TRBJ2-1; maybe TRBD2 (6 bases). The CDR3 loop spans 15 amino acids. Trimming pared 0 bases from V and 3 bases from J, leaving 9 bases between. The germline V gene encodes CDR1 SGHTA and CDR2 FQGNSA. In DNA, the CDR3 is TGTGCCAGCAGCTTAGCCGGGAGTAGCTACAATGAGCAGTTCTTC. It encodes CASSLAGSSYNEQFF. The full variable domain, completed using reference TRBV7-2 and TRBJ2-1, is GAGVSQSPSNKVTEKGKDVELRCDPISGHTALYWYRQSLGQGLEFLIYFQGNSAPDKSGLPSDRFSAERTGGSVSTLTIQRTQQEDSAVYLCASSLAGSSYNEQFFGPGTRLTVL.

This clone came up a few times. The gene calls are TRBV29-1 and TRBJ1-1; no clear D gene. The ends were cut back, 7 bases at V and 3 bases at J, with 12 bases in the middle. The germline V gene encodes CDR1 SQVTM and CDR2 ANQGSEA. The CDR3 sequence is 12 residues long. CDR3 sequence: CSAQGLDTEAFF. The CDR3 region has the DNA TGCAGCGCCCAAGGGCTGGACACTGAAGCTTTCTTT.

The chain couples TRBV7-2 to TRBJ2-3; D is possibly TRBD2 (6 bases). Germline values: CDR1 SGHTA, CDR2 FQGNSA. The CDR3 extends over 15 amino acids. Trimming shortened V by 5 bases and J by 0 bases, and 12 bases separated the two germline ends. CDR3 DNA: TGTGCCAGCAGCCACCGGGACTGGAGCACAGATACGCAGTATTTT. Its translation: CASSHRDWSTDTQYF.

The sample holds a few counts of this clone. This sample includes further DNA sequences coding for the same CDR3. This sequence joins TRBV5-1 and TRBJ2-3; TRBD2 aligns across 16 bases. J was trimmed by 3 bases and V by 4 bases; bases with no gene match: 2. The CDR3 has 16 residues. Germline CDR1 SGHRS, CDR2 YFSETQ. In DNA, the CDR3 is TGCGCCAGCAGCCTGGGACTAGCGGGGGGGACAGATACGCAGTATTTT. Translated: CASSLGLAGGTDTQYF.

The rearrangement links TRBV11-1 to TRBJ2-7; maybe TRBD2 (6 bases). V lost 1 base and J lost 7, with 23 bases in between. The CDR3 is made up of 17 amino acids. Germline loops: CDR1 SGHAT, CDR2 FQDESV (reference sequence). CDR3 protein: CASSLGWGADYGLEQYF. The CDR3 DNA sequence: TGTGCCAGCAGCTTAGGATGGGGAGCGGACTACGGATTGGAGCAGTACTTC.

This chain links TRBV6-5 with TRBJ2-7, with D possibly being TRBD2 (6 bases). The germline gives CDR1 MNHEY, CDR2 SVGAGI. The CDR3 has 15 amino acids. V shed 2 bases and J shed 4 bases, with 15 bases lying between them. The CDR3 bases are TGTGCCAGCAGTTACCCCGGGACTGCCAAGTACGAGCAGTACTTC. Amino acids: CASSYPGTAKYEQYF.

This clone was recorded once. Other DNA sequences in this sample translate to the same CDR3. The chain uses TRBV29-1 and TRBJ1-1, with D perhaps matching TRBD1 (5 bases). V was cut by 3 bases and J by 2 bases, with 10 bases left in between. The CDR3 covers 13 residues. Germline CDR1 and CDR2: SQVTM and ANQGSEA. In DNA, the CDR3 is TGCAGCGTTGATCTTCAGGGTAACACTGAAGCTTTCTTT. Translation gives CSVDLQGNTEAFF.

V and J are TRBV7-8 and TRBJ2-5; D may be TRBD1 (6 bases). The CDR3 consists of 14 residues. Trimming took off 5 bases at V and 2 bases at J, with 12 bases between the two ends. Germline CDR1 and CDR2: SGHVS and FQNEAQ. CDR3 residues: CASSLNRVQETQYF. CDR3 in DNA: TGTGCCAGCAGCCTTAACAGGGTACAAGAGACCCAGTACTTC.

This sequence joins TRBV19 and TRBJ1-2, with 10 bases matching TRBD1. The CDR3 is 18 amino acids. J lost 2 bases, V lost 5 bases, and 14 bases had no gene match. Looked up from germline, CDR1 is LNHDA and CDR2 is SQIVND (reference sequence). This CDR3 is CASSLRGTGDILNYGYTF. The DNA for the CDR3 is TGTGCCAGTAGTCTCCGGGGGACAGGGGATATCTTGAACTATGGCTACACCTTC.

The chain joins TRBV7-9 to TRBJ2-5; D is undetermined. CDR3 length: 11 amino acids. Deletions cut 5 bases from V and 5 bases from J, with 6 bases between. From germline, CDR1 is SEHNR and CDR2 FQNEAQ (reference sequence). The CDR3 region has the DNA TGTGCCAGCAGCCCCATGGAGACCCAGTACTTC. Translation gives CASSPMETQYF.

This clone occurred a few times. V usage is TRBV6-5 and J usage is TRBJ2-7, with 7 bases identical to TRBD1. Germline assignment: CDR1 MNHEY and CDR2 SVGAGI. CDR3 length: 15 residues. With 5 bases clipped from V and 2 bases from J, the junction kept 9 bases outside the gene matches. This CDR3 is CASSTPGQPPYEQYF. As DNA, the CDR3 is TGTGCCAGCAGTACCCCGGGACAGCCTCCCTACGAGCAGTACTTC.

Details on this clone: The sample has other DNA sequences that encode this CDR3 too. This sequence joins TRBV18 and TRBJ1-1, with a weak D call TRBD1 (5 bases). The CDR3 is 13 residues long. Germline values: CDR1 KGHSH, CDR2 LQKENI. V gave up 3 bases and J gave up 2 bases, with 7 bases separating them. CDR3 region: CASSPGGNTEAFF. CDR3 bases: TGTGCCAGCTCACCCGGGGGAAACACTGAAGCTTTCTTT.

The chain links TRBV11-1 to TRBJ2-3; tentatively, D is TRBD1 (6 bases). Between the trimmed V and J ends, which lost 3 bases and 2 bases, there was a span of 15 bases. This CDR3 is 16 amino acids long. CDR1 SGHAT and CDR2 FQDESV come from the germline V gene (reference sequence). The CDR3 sequence is CASSFSDRPITDTQYF. CDR3 coding DNA: TGTGCCAGCAGCTTTAGTGACAGGCCGATCACAGATACGCAGTATTTT.

CDR3 amino acids: CASSHVGRREAYEQYF. DNA for the CDR3: TGTGCCAGCAGCCACGTAGGACGTCGAGAAGCCTACGAGCAGTACTTC. This chain links TRBV6-6 with TRBJ2-7; unclear D gene. CDR1 is MNHNY and CDR2 is SVGAGI in the germline V gene (reference sequence). The CDR3 is 16 amino acids. With 6 bases removed from V and 2 bases from J, the gap between germline ends came to 20 bases.

The rearrangement joins TRBV25-1 to TRBJ2-2; 12 bases align to TRBD2. There are 15 residues in the CDR3. Germline V gene data show CDR1 as MGHDK and CDR2 as SYGVNS. J was trimmed by 5 bases and V by 6 bases; bases with no gene match: 4. Here the CDR3 reads CASSHGTSGTGELFF. The CDR3 DNA is TGTGCCAGCAGCCACGGGACTAGCGGGACCGGGGAGCTGTTTTTT.

This sequence joins TRBV6-1 and TRBJ1-5; 9 bases are a match to TRBD1. In germline, CDR1 is MNHNS, CDR2 SASEGT. V dropped 6 bases and J dropped 6; count of bases not matched to a gene: 9. CDR3 length: 15 amino acids. The CDR3 nucleotides are TGTGCCAGCAGCCAACGGACAGGGGATCTTCAGCCCCAGCATTTT. Translation gives CASSQRTGDLQPQHF.

The table lists this clone with a count of one. The rearrangement uses TRBV2 and TRBJ2-7, with 7 bases fitting TRBD2. CDR1 and CDR2 from the germline V gene are SNHLY and FYNNEI. The CDR3 length is 15 residues. Trimming removed 2 bases from V and 4 bases from J; junction bases left unmatched: 8. CDR3 sequence reads: CASSERGREGYEQYF. DNA of the CDR3: TGTGCCAGCAGTGAAAGAGGGAGGGAGGGATACGAGCAGTACTTC.

To note about this clone: The same CDR3 is also encoded by other DNA sequences in this sample. J is TRBJ1-2 and V is TRBV6-6; TRBD1 is a possible D gene (6 bases). V was cut by 5 bases and J by 5 bases, with 12 bases left in between. Germline lookup yields CDR1 MNHNY and CDR2 SVGAGI (reference sequence). The CDR3 runs 13 residues. CDR3 sequence (DNA): TGTGCCAGCAGTCAACAGGGAGGTTATGGCTACACCTTC. Its protein product is CASSQQGGYGYTF.

The rearrangement joins TRBV10-3 to TRBJ2-7, with 12 bases lining up with TRBD1. Looked up from germline, CDR1 is ENHRY and CDR2 is SYGVKD. The CDR3 loop spans 13 amino acids. V shed 8 bases and J 7 bases; nucleotides not matched to a gene: 6. CDR3 sequence reads: CAIGTGGTGEQYF. The DNA of the CDR3 is TGTGCCATCGGGACAGGGGGCACGGGAGAGCAGTACTTC.

Notes on this clone: This same CDR3 is encoded by further DNA sequences in the sample. The chain uses TRBV5-1 and TRBJ2-3; maybe TRBD1 (6 bases). V shed 0 bases and J shed 4 bases, with 12 bases lying between them. This CDR3 is built from 15 residues. CDR1 is SGHRS and CDR2 is YFSETQ in the germline V gene. The CDR3 DNA is TGCGCCAGCAGCTTGGGCCAGGGGATTCCAGATACGCAGTATTTT. Translation: CASSLGQGIPDTQYF.

The chain recombines TRBV6-5 with TRBJ2-2, with 8 bases lining up with TRBD2. Trimming at V came to 0 bases and at J to 5 bases, leaving 5 bases not matched to a gene. Germline assignment: CDR1 MNHEY and CDR2 SVGAGI. The CDR3 contains 16 residues. The CDR3 loop is CASSYSLTSVTGELFF. CDR3 nucleotides: TGTGCCAGCAGTTACTCGCTGACTAGCGTTACCGGGGAGCTGTTTTTT.

This clone was observed once. The chain combines TRBV6-5 with TRBJ1-1, with TRBD1 as a possible D gene (5 bases). Trimming cost V 7 bases and J 4 bases, with 16 bases left between them. The V gene's germline CDR1 is MNHEY and CDR2 SVGAGI. CDR3 length: 14 residues. The CDR3 bases are TGTGCCAGCACCCTGGATGAGGGACTCACTGAAGCTTTCTTT. As protein: CASTLDEGLTEAFF.

In its sample, this clone was seen a few times. The chain links TRBV10-3 to TRBJ2-7; TRBD1 is a possible D gene (6 bases). Germline V gene lookup returns CDR1 ENHRY and CDR2 SYGVKD. This CDR3 region has 17 residues. V lost 4 bases and J 2 bases, leaving 21 bases between the germline ends. CDR3 region: CAISVPLGLGATYEQYF. CDR3 nucleotide sequence: TGTGCCATCAGTGTCCCCCTGGGGCTGGGGGCGACCTACGAGCAGTACTTC.

This chain connects TRBV5-1 to TRBJ1-1, with TRBD1 identical over 10 bases. V was clipped by 8 bases and J by 8 bases; unmatched bases: 12. Germline values: CDR1 SGHRS, CDR2 YFSETQ. CDR3 length: 14 amino acids. CDR3 coding DNA: TGCGCCAGACCTACTTGGACAGGGGGAGGAGAAGCTTTCTTT. Its protein product is CARPTWTGGGEAFF.